This entry describes one T cell receptor (beta chain). The data were produced by immunoSEQ multiplex PCR, yet TCRdb's version contains in-frame clones alone and is incomplete. The repertoire holds approximately 90,000 clones, approximately 90% seen once, with more than 2.5% in the top ten. These data come from a study of T cell changes during pregnancy in multiple sclerosis. The clonotype was recovered from a female donor with multiple sclerosis, enrolled in a pregnancy study. The input for sequencing was peripheral blood, taken in the first trimester of pregnancy.

The CDR3 nucleotides are TGTGCCTGGAGCGGTGCTGAAGCTTTCTTT. Residues: CAWSGAEAFF. The rearrangement joins TRBV30 to TRBJ1-1; D gene ambiguous. This CDR3 has 10 amino acids. V was pared by 3 bases and J by 6 bases, with 5 bases between. CDR1 and CDR2 (germline): GTSNPN, SVGIG (reference sequence).